Following are 2 T cell receptor beta chains from one sample sequenced in a study of cytomegalovirus exposure and HLA in healthy donors. Measured with immunoSEQ multiplex PCR; TCRdb has only the in-frame clones, and not every one. The sample records 65,000 or so clones, about 92% being singletons. The sequenced sample consisted of PBMCs. These receptors originate from a woman aged 18-29 years in good health and CMV-seronegative.

The chain couples TRBV7-2 to TRBJ2-7; perhaps TRBD2 as D (5 bases). The V gene's germline CDR1 is SGHTA and CDR2 FQGNSA. Trimming took off 5 bases at V and 2 bases at J, with 19 bases between the two ends. The CDR3 contains 16 residues. CDR3 sequence reads: CASSPRFGEMTYEQYF. In nucleotides, the CDR3 is TGTGCCAGCAGCCCAAGGTTTGGGGAGATGACCTACGAGCAGTACTTC.

The chain employs TRBV7-2 and TRBJ2-5; D may be TRBD2 (5 bases). Trimming cost V 3 bases and J 1 base, with 12 bases left between them. Germline CDR1 and CDR2: SGHTA and FQGNSA. CDR3 length equals 15 residues. CDR3 DNA sequence: TGTGCCAGCAGCTTGGACTTATCCCCCCAAGAGACCCAGTACTTC. Translation: CASSLDLSPQETQYF.